This T cell receptor (beta chain) was found in a study of Graves' ophthalmopathy and Graves' hyperthyroidism. Broader study findings: Between ophthalmopathy and stable hyperthyroidism, a 13-signature model drew a separation with around 88% sensitivity and 75% to 82% specificity.

Using RNA transcripts, the TCR beta CDR3 regions were amplified. The workflow started with a first-round RT-PCR run with HTBI primers and then moved on to a second-round multiplex PCR. Using its own MiXCR run on the multiplex PCR reads, TCRdb lists one record per CDR3 protein. This sample carries 200,000 to 250,000 distinct CDR3 sequences, around 42% of them seen once, and the ten largest clones take about half. There are a few counts of this clonotype. Its matching antigen is unknown. Germline CDR1 SNHLY, CDR2 FYNNEI. V dropped 4 bases and J dropped 5 bases, with 15 bases sitting between them. CDR3 length: 14 amino acids. Having ophthalmopathy, the donors showed moderate-to-severe activity, CAS ≥3 and NOSPECS ≥4, with disease lasting under 3 months.

The source is an adult man with Graves' ophthalmopathy. The V gene is TRBV2, the J gene TRBJ2-7; D unresolved. The specimen sequenced was peripheral blood. The CDR3 loop is CASSASSGWDEQYF. The CDR3 nucleotides read TGTGCCAGCAGTGCCTCGTCTGGCTGGGACGAGCAGTACTTC.